One and the same sample provided the 11 T cell receptor beta chains below, sequenced in a study of molecular identifiers for immune sequencing clone quantification. A single record per CDR3 protein comes from TCRdb applying MiXCR to the PCR reads. The sample consists of about 630,000 distinct CDR3 sequences, 25% of them appearing once. Sequenced material: naive CD8+ T cells from blood, with Jurkat cell RNA spiked in. The subset here: FACS-sorted CD8+CD4-CCR7+CD45RA+ naive T cells. The source is a human donor in good health. Some libraries in this study had Jurkat cell RNA spiked in.

In this sample, this clonotype turned up many times. V usage is TRBV12-3 or TRBV12-4 and J usage is TRBJ2-5; 11 bases align to TRBD1. V was clipped by 4 bases and J by 6 bases; unmatched bases: 4. The CDR3 spans 14 residues. CDR3 sequence (DNA): TGTGCCAGCAGTTCGGGACAGGGGGTAAAGACCCAGTACTTC. It translates to CASSSGQGVKTQYF.

The chain carries TRBV29-1 and TRBJ2-1, with TRBD1 as a possible D gene (6 bases). Germline loops: CDR1 SQVTM, CDR2 ANQGSEA. V dropped 6 bases and J dropped 5 bases, with 11 bases sitting between them. The CDR3 covers 12 residues. CDR3 amino acids: CSVEDSHNEQFF. CDR3 nucleotide sequence: TGCAGCGTGGAGGACAGCCACAATGAGCAGTTCTTC.

This clonotype was seen many times. V and J are TRBV5-4 and TRBJ1-3; no definite D call. Germline lookup yields CDR1 SGHNT and CDR2 YYREEE (reference sequence). The CDR3 extends over 15 amino acids. V was trimmed by 4 bases and J by 0 bases, leaving 11 bases between them. In nucleotides, the CDR3 is TGTGCCAGCAGCCGACGGGATAGCTCTGGAAACACCATATATTTT. It translates to CASSRRDSSGNTIYF.

The chain couples TRBV9 to TRBJ1-1; D is perhaps TRBD1 (6 bases). Trimming removed 4 bases from V and 1 base from J, with 17 bases in between. CDR3 length equals 16 residues. Germline V gene lookup returns CDR1 SGDLS and CDR2 YYNGEE. The DNA of the CDR3 is TGTGCCAGCAGCCCTCAAGGGGGGGGGGAGAACACTGAAGCTTTCTTT. It codes for CASSPQGGGENTEAFF.

This clonotype was seen ten or more times. The V and J genes are TRBV7-9 and TRBJ2-3; D is unclear. CDR1 and CDR2 from the germline V gene are SEHNR and FQNEAQ (reference sequence). Between the trimmed V and J ends, which lost 4 bases and 0 bases, there was a span of 11 bases. The CDR3 length is 15 residues. CDR3 DNA: TGTGCCAGCAGCTCTTTCGGGCGTAGCACAGATACGCAGTATTTT. This codes for CASSSFGRSTDTQYF.

The table lists this clonotype with a few counts. The gene calls are TRBV20-1 and TRBJ2-3, with 8 bases that match TRBD2. With 4 bases clipped from V and 4 bases from J, the junction kept 13 bases outside the gene matches. Germline-derived CDR1 and CDR2 are DFQATT and SNEGSKA (reference sequence). This CDR3 region has 16 residues. The CDR3 DNA follows: TGCAGTGCTACGACTAGCGCCCTAGCTGACGCAGATACGCAGTATTTT. This encodes CSATTSALADADTQYF.

This clonotype was detected a few times. At one end the junction does not follow the germline gene, possibly because of a read error. The chain recombines TRBV6-2 or TRBV6-3 with TRBJ1-1; no firm D call. This CDR3 is 12 amino acids long. In germline, CDR1 is MNHEY, CDR2 SVGEGT. Written as DNA, the CDR3 is TGTGCCAGCAGTTATCCGAACACTGATGCTTTCTTT. Translating gives CASSYPNTDAFF.

This clonotype was observed many times. This chain connects TRBV11-2 to TRBJ2-3; no clear D gene. V was shortened by 0 bases and J by 6 bases, with 10 bases between the two germline ends. This CDR3 region has 14 residues. From germline, CDR1 is SGHAT and CDR2 FQNNGV. The CDR3 loop reads CASSLEVPGDTQYF. The DNA for the CDR3 is TGTGCCAGCAGCTTAGAGGTGCCTGGGGATACGCAGTATTTT.

A note on this clonotype: Possible read error: a much larger clone is one base away. No conserved phenylalanine or tryptophan is present at the end of the CDR3, so a read error is the likely explanation. This chain links TRBV7-9 with TRBJ2-5; unclear D gene. Germline V gene data show CDR1 as SEHNR and CDR2 as FQNEAQ (reference sequence). Trimming left V 5 bases short and J 5 bases short, with 18 bases between. There are 15 residues in the CDR3. The CDR3 coding sequence is TGTGCCAGCAGCGCCCGATTAGGCCGGTCGGAGACCCAGTACTAC. Amino acid sequence: CASSARLGRSETQYY.

V usage is TRBV6-5 and J usage is TRBJ1-6; D not certain. CDR1 MNHEY and CDR2 SVGAGI come from the germline V gene. Trimming took off 7 bases at V and 4 bases at J, with 8 bases between the two ends. The CDR3 sequence is 13 residues long. In DNA, the CDR3 is TGTGCCAGCACGACGGGTTATAATTCACCCCTCCACTTT. As protein: CASTTGYNSPLHF.

A remark on this clonotype: One junction end does not reproduce the germline sequence, and a read error may be involved. V gene TRBV28 combines with J gene TRBJ1-1; tentatively, D is TRBD1 (6 bases). CDR1 is MDHEN, CDR2 SYDVKM, per germline. The CDR3 is made up of 14 amino acids. Here the CDR3 reads CASSHDRWLAEALF. For the CDR3, the DNA is TGTGCCAGCAGTCACGACAGGTGGCTCGCTGAAGCTCTCTTT.